This T cell receptor (beta chain) was profiled in a study of T-cell reconstitution after alpha-beta-depleted transplantation in children. General study results and limits: T cells produced anew were the main source of T-cell counts and diversity one year after transplant. Where alpha-beta T cells came from about two months after transplant was reportedly several hundred expanded graft clones.

As it was prepared, the TCRbeta library received unique molecular identifiers. TCRdb reanalysed the PCR reads using MiXCR and keeps one entry per CDR3 protein. The sample has some 600,000 distinct CDR3 sequences, 10% to 15% seen once. About this clonotype itself: Antigen specificity is unknown.

The CDR3 runs 13 residues. V shed 3 bases, J shed 6 bases, and the junction held 5 bases outside the gene matches. Germline V gene sequence: CDR1 DFQATT, CDR2 SNEGSKA (reference sequence). The chain carries TRBV20-1 and TRBJ2-3; 8 bases agree with TRBD2. The sequenced sample was PBMCs, mostly from graft donor cells, obtained 360 days after TCRalphabeta/CD19-depleted stem cell transplant. This clonotype was sampled from a male patient younger than 18 who had a stem cell transplant for acute myeloid leukemia, so the T cells may come from the graft donor. The CDR3 DNA is TGCAGTGCTAGTGGGAGCGGGAGCGATACGCAGTATTTT. Its protein is CSASGSGSDTQYF.